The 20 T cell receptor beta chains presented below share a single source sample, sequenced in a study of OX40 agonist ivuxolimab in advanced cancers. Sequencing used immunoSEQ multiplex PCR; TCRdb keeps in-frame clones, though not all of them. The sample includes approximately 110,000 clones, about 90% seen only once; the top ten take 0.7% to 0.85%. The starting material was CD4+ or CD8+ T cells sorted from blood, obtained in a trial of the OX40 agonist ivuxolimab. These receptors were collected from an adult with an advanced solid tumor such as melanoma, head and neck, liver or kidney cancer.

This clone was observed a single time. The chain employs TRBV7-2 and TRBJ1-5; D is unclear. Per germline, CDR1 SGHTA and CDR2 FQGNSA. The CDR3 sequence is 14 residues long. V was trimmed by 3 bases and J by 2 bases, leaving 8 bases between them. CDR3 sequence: CASSFLDGNQPQHF. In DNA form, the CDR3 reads TGTGCCAGCAGCTTCTTGGACGGCAATCAGCCCCAGCATTTT.

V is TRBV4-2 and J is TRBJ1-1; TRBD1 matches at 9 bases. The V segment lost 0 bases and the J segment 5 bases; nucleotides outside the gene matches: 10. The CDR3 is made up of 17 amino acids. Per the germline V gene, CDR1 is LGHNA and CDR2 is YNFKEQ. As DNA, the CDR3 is TGTGCCAGCAGCCAAGAGTTGGTAACAGGGGGCCGTACTGAAGCTTTCTTT. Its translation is CASSQELVTGGRTEAFF.

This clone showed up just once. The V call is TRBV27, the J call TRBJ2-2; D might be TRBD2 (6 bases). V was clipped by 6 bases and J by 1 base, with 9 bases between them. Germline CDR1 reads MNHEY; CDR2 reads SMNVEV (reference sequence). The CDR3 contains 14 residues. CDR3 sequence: CASSPGVNTGELFF. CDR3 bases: TGTGCCAGCAGCCCGGGGGTGAACACCGGGGAGCTGTTTTTT.

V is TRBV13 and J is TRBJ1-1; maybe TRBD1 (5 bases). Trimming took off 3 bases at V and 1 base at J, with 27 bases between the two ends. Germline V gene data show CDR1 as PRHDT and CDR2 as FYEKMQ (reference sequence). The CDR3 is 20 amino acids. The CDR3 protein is CASSFLLGQYTGQGNTEAFF. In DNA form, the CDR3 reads TGTGCCAGCAGCTTCTTGTTGGGGCAGTACACGGGCCAGGGGAACACTGAAGCTTTCTTT.

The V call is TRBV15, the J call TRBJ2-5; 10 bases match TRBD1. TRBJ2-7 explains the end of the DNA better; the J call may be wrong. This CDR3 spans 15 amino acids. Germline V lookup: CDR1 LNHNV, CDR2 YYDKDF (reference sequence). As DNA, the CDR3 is TGTGCCACCAGCAGAGCAGGGACAGGGGCCTACGAGCAGTACTTC. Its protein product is CATSRAGTGAYEQYF.

DNA for the CDR3: TGTGCCAGCAGCCTCAGACTCGCCATGGCAACAGATACGCAGTATTTT. Protein sequence: CASSLRLAMATDTQYF. This sequence joins TRBV14 and TRBJ2-3; D remains unclear. The CDR3 is 16 residues long. V was pared by 4 bases and J by 3 bases, with 17 bases between. Germline lookup yields CDR1 SGHDN and CDR2 FVKESK.

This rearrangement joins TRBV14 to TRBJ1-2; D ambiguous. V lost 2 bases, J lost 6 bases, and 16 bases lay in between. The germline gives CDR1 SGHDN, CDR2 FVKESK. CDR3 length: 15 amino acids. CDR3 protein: CASSQSPRVSNGYTF. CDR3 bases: TGTGCCAGCAGCCAAAGCCCCCGGGTCTCTAATGGCTACACCTTC.

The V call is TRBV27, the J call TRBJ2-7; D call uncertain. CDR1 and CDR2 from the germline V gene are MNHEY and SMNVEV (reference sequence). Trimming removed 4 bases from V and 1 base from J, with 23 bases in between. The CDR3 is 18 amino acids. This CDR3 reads CASSSPPGRVTSSYEQYF. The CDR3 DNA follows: TGTGCCAGCAGTTCCCCTCCAGGTCGCGTTACCTCTTCCTACGAGCAGTACTTC.

In nucleotides, the CDR3 is TGTGCCAGTAGCCCCCCGGTGCGGGGGGTAAGGTATGGCTACACCTTC. Its protein is CASSPPVRGVRYGYTF. The chain uses TRBV19 and TRBJ1-2; D is perhaps TRBD1 (5 bases). The CDR3 runs to 16 residues. Between the trimmed V and J ends, which lost 6 bases and 5 bases, there was a span of 22 bases. Germline CDR1 and CDR2: LNHDA and SQIVND (reference sequence). The whole variable domain, remainder taken from reference TRBV19 and TRBJ1-2, is DGGITQSPKYLFRKEGQNVTLSCEQNLNHDAMYWYRQDPGQGLRLIYYSQIVNDFQKGDIAEGYSVSREKKESFPLTVTSAQKNPTAFYLCASSPPVRGVRYGYTFGSGTRLTVV.

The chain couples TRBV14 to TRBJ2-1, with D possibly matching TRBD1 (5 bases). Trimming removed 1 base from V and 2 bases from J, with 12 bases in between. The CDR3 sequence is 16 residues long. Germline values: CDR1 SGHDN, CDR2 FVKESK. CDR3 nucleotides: TGTGCCAGCAGCCAAGTTCAGGGTGGGCCCTACAATGAGCAGTTCTTC. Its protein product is CASSQVQGGPYNEQFF.

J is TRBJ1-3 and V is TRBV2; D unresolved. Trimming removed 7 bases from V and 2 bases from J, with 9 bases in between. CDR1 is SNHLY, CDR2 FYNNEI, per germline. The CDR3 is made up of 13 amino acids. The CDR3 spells CASTPGPGNTIYF. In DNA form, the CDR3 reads TGTGCCAGCACCCCCGGGCCTGGAAACACCATATATTTT.

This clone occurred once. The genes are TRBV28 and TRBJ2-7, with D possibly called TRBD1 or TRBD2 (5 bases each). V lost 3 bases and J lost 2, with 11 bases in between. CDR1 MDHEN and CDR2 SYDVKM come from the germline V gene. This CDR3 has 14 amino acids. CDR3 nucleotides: TGTGCCAGCAGTTTCCTAGGGGAGACCTACGAGCAGTACTTC. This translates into CASSFLGETYEQYF.

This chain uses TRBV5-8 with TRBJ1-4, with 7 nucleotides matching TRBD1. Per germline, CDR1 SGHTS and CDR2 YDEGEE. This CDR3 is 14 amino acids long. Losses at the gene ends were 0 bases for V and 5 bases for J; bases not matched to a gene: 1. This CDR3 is CASSLGRGNEKLFF. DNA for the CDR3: TGTGCCAGCAGCTTGGGCAGGGGGAATGAAAAACTGTTTTTT.

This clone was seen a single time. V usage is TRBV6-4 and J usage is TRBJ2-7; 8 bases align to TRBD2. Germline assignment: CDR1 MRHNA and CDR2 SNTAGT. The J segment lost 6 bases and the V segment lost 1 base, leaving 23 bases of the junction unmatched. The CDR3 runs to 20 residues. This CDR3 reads CASSDFIFSGTIPNTGEQYF. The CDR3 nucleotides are TGTGCCAGCAGTGACTTCATTTTTAGCGGGACGATTCCAAATACCGGCGAGCAGTACTTC.

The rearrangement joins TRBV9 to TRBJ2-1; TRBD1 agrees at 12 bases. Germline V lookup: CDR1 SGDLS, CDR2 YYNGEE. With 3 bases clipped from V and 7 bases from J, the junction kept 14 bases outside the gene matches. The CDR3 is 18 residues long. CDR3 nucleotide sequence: TGTGCCAGCAGCGCTGGGATGGGTGGGGACAGGGGGCAGAATGAGCAGTTCTTC. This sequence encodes CASSAGMGGDRGQNEQFF.

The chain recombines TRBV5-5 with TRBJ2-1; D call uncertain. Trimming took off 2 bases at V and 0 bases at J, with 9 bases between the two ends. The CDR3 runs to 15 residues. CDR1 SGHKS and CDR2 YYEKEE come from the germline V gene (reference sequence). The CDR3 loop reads CASSFTQSSYNEQFF. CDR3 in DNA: TGTGCCAGCAGCTTCACACAGAGCTCCTACAATGAGCAGTTCTTC.

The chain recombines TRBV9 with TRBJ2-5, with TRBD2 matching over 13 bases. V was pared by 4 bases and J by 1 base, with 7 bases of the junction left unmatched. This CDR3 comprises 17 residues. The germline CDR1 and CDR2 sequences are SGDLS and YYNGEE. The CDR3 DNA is TGTGCCAGCAGCTCACACCGGACTAGCGGGAGCCAAGAGACCCAGTACTTC. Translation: CASSSHRTSGSQETQYF. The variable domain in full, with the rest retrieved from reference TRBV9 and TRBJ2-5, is DSGVTQTPKHLITATGQRVTLRCSPRSGDLSVYWYQQSLDQGLQFLIQYYNGEERAKGNILERFSAQQFPDLHSELNLSSLELGDSALYFCASSSHRTSGSQETQYFGPGTRLLVL.

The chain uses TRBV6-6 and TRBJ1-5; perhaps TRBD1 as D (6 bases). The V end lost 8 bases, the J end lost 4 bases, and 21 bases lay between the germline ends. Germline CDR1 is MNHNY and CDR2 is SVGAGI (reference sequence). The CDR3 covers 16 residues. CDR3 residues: CASGQFLQGPNQPQHF. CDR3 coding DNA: TGTGCCAGCGGACAATTTTTGCAGGGGCCGAATCAGCCCCAGCATTTT.

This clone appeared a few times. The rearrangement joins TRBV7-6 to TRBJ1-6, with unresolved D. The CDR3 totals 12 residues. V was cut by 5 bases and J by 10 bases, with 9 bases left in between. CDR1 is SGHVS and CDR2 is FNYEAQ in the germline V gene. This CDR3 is CASSVVGSPLHF. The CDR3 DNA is TGTGCCAGCAGCGTTGTTGGATCACCCCTCCACTTT.

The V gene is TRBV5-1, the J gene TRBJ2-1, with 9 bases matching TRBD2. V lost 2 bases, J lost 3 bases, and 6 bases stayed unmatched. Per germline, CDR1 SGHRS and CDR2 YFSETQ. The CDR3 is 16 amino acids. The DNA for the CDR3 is TGCGCCAGCAGCTTACTAGCGGGCAACCGCTACAATGAGCAGTTCTTC. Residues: CASSLLAGNRYNEQFF.